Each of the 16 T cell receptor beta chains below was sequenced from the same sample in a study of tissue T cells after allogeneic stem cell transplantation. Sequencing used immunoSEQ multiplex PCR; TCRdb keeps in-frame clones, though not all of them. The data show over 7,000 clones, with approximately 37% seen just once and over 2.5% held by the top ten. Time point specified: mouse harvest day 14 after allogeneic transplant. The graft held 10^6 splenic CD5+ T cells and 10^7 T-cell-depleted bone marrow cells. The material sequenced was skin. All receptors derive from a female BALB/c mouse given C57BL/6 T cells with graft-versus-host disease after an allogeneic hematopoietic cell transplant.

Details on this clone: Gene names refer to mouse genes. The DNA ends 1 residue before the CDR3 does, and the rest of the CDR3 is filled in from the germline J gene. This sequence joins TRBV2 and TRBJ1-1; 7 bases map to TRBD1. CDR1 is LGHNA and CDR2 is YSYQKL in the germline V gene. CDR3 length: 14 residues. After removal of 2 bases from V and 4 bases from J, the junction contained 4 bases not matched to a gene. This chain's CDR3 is CASSQQGEVTEVFF. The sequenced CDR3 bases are TGTGCCAGCAGCCAACAGGGGGAAGTCACAGAAGTCTTC.

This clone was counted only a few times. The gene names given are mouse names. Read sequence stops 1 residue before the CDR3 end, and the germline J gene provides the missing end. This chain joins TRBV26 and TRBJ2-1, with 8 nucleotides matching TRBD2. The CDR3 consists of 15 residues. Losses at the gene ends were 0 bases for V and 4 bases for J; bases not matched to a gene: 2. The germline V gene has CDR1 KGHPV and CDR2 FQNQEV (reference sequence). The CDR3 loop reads CASSLSAGGYAEQFF. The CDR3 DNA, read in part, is TGTGCCAGCAGTCTGTCCGCTGGGGGGTATGCTGAGCAGTTC.

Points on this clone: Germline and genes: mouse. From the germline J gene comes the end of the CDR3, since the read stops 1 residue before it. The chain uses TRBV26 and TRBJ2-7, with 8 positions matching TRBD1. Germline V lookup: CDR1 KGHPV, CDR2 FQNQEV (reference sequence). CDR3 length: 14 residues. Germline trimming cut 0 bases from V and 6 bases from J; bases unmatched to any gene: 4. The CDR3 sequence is CASSLSTGGFEQYF. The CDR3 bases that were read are TGTGCCAGCAGTCTGTCTACAGGGGGATTTGAACAGTAC.

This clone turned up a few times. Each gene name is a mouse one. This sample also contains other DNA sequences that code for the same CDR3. The CDR3 sequence: CASSLAGGAYEQYF. CDR3 DNA (partial): TGTGCAAGCAGCTTAGCTGGGGGGGCCTATGAACAGTAC. V is TRBV16 and J is TRBJ2-7; 9 positions agree with TRBD2. From the germline J gene comes the end of the CDR3, since the read stops 1 residue before it. V shed 1 base and J 2 bases; nucleotides not matched to a gene: 0. Germline loops: CDR1 SGHSA, CDR2 FRNQAP. The CDR3 has 14 residues. Drawing the rest from reference TRBV16 and TRBJ2-7, the complete variable domain is NAGVIQTPRHKVTGKGQEATLWCEPISGHSAVFWYRQTIVQGLEFLTYFRNQAPIDDSGMPKERFSAQMPNQSHSTLKIQSTQPQDSAVYLCASSLAGGAYEQYFGPGTRLTVL.

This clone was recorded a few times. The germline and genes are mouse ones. The CDR3 here is CASSSGGALEQYF. The DNA read from the CDR3 is TGTGCAAGCAGCTCTGGGGGGGCGCTTGAACAGTAC. V usage is TRBV16 and J usage is TRBJ2-7; the match to TRBD2 covers 10 bases. The CDR3 end falls 1 residue outside the read, so it is completed with the germline J gene. This CDR3 is built from 13 residues. Germline CDR1 SGHSA, CDR2 FRNQAP. The J segment lost 6 bases and the V segment lost 4 bases, leaving 3 bases of the junction unmatched.

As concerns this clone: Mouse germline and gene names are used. The CDR3 bases that were read are TGTGCCTGGAGGCCGGGACAAAGTGCAGAAACGCTGTAT. Its protein product is CAWRPGQSAETLY. The complete CDR3 protein is CAWRPGQSAETLYF. The rearrangement uses TRBV31 and TRBJ2-3; perhaps TRBD1 as D (6 bases). Sequencing ends 1 residue short of the CDR3 end; the germline J gene provides the rest. This CDR3 has 14 amino acids. Germline values: CDR1 GKSSPN, CDR2 SITVG. The V and J ends lost 3 bases and 0 bases respectively, with 10 bases between them. The entire variable domain, with the rest obtained from reference TRBV31 and TRBJ2-3, is as follows: AQTIHQWPVAEIKAVGSPLSLGCTIKGKSSPNLYWYWQATGGTLQQLFYSITVGQVESVVQLNLSASRPKDDQFILSTEKLLLSHSGFYLCAWRPGQSAETLYFGSGTRLTVL.

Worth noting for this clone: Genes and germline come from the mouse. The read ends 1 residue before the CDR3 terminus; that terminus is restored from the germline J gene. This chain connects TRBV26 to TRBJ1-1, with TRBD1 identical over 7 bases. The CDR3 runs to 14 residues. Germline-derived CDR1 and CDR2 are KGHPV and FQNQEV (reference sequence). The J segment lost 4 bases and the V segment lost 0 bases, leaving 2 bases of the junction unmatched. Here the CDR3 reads CASSLSGGFTEVFF. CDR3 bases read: TGTGCCAGCAGTCTGTCAGGGGGCTTCACAGAAGTCTTC.

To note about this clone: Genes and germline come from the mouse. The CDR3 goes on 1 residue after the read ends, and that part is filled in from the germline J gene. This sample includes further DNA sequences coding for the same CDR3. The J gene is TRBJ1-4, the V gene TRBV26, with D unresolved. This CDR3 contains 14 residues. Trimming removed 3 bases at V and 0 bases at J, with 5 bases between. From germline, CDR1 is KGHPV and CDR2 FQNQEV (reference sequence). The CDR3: CASSLGISNERLFF. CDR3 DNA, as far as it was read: TGTGCCAGCAGTCTTGGGATTTCCAACGAAAGATTATTT.

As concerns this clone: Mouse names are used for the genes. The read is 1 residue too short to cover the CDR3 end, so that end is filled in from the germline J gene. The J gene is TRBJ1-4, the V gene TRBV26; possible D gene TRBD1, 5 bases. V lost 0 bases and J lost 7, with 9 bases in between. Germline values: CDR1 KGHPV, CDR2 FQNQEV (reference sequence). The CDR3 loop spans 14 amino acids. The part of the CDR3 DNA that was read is TGTGCCAGCAGTCTGTCGCAGGGTAGCGAAAGATTATTT. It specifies CASSLSQGSERLF. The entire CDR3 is CASSLSQGSERLFF. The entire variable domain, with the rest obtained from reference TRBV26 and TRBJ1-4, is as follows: NSKVIQTPRYLVKGQGQKAKMRCIPEKGHPVVFWYQQNKNNEFKFLINFQNQEVLQQIDMTEKRFSAECPSNSPCSLEIQSSEAGDSALYLCASSLSQGSERLFFGHGTKLSVL.

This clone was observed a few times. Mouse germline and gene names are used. Incomplete CDR3 DNA: TGTGCCTGGAGTCTAGGCAGGACTTCTGGAAATACGCTCTAT. Amino acid sequence: CAWSLGRTSGNTLY. The whole CDR3 region reads CAWSLGRTSGNTLYF. This rearrangement joins TRBV31 to TRBJ1-3; D gene unclear. The CDR3 end falls 1 residue outside the read, so it is completed with the germline J gene. The CDR3 extends over 15 amino acids. Germline V lookup: CDR1 GKSSPN, CDR2 SITVG. V was clipped by 0 bases and J by 0 bases, with 9 bases between them. Full variable domain (rest looked up from reference TRBV31 and TRBJ1-3): AQTIHQWPVAEIKAVGSPLSLGCTIKGKSSPNLYWYWQATGGTLQQLFYSITVGQVESVVQLNLSASRPKDDQFILSTEKLLLSHSGFYLCAWSLGRTSGNTLYFGEGSRLIVV.

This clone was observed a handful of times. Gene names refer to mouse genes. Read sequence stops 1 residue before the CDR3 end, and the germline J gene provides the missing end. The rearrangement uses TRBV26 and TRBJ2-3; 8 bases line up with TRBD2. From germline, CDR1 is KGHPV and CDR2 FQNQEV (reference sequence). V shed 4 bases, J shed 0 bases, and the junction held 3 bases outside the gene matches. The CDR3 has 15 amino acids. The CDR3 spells CASSRTGTSAETLYF. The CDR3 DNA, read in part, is TGTGCCAGCAGTCGGACTGGGACTAGTGCAGAAACGCTGTAT.

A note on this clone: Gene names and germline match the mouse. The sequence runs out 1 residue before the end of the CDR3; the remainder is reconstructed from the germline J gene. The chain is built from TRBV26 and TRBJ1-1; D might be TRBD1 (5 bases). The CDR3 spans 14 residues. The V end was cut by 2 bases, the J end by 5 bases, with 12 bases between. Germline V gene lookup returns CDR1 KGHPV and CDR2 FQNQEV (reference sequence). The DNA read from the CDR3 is TGTGCCAGCAGTCTGCCAGGGAAAGGGACAGAAGTCTTC. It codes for CASSLPGKGTEVF. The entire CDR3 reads CASSLPGKGTEVFF.

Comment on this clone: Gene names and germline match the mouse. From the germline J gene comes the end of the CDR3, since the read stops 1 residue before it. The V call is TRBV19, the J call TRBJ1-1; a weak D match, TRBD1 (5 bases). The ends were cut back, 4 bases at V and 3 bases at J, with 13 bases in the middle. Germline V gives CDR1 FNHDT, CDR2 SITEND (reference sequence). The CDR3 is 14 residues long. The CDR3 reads CASSSTRGDTEVFF. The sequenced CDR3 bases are TGTGCCAGCAGTTCGACAAGAGGGGACACAGAAGTCTTC. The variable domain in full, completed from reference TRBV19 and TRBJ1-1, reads GGIITQTPKFLIGQEGQKLTLKCQQNFNHDTMYWYRQDSGKGLRLIYYSITENDLQKGDLSEGYDASREKKSSFSLTVTSAQKNEMAVFLCASSSTRGDTEVFFGKGTRLTVV.

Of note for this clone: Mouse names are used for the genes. Partial CDR3 DNA: TGTGCCAGCAGTCCCCGGGACAGGGGTGCAGAAACGCTGTAT. It encodes CASSPRDRGAETLY. The complete CDR3 reads CASSPRDRGAETLYF. V is TRBV26 and J is TRBJ2-3; 9 positions match TRBD1. The CDR3 extends 1 residue past the end of the read, so its final part is completed from the germline J gene. The CDR3 sequence is 15 residues long. V lost 4 bases to trimming and J lost 1 base; unmatched junction nucleotides: 3. Germline CDR1 reads KGHPV; CDR2 reads FQNQEV (reference sequence). The full variable domain, completed using reference TRBV26 and TRBJ2-3, is NSKVIQTPRYLVKGQGQKAKMRCIPEKGHPVVFWYQQNKNNEFKFLINFQNQEVLQQIDMTEKRFSAECPSNSPCSLEIQSSEAGDSALYLCASSPRDRGAETLYFGSGTRLTVL.

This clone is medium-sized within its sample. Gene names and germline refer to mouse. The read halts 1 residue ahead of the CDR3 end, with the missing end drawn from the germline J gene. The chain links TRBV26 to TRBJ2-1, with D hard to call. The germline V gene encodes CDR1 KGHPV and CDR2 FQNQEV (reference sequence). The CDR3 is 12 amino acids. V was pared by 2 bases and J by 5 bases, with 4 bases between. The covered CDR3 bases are TGTGCCAGCAGTCTGGACAATGCTGAGCAGTTC. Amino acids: CASSLDNAEQF. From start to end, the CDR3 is CASSLDNAEQFF.

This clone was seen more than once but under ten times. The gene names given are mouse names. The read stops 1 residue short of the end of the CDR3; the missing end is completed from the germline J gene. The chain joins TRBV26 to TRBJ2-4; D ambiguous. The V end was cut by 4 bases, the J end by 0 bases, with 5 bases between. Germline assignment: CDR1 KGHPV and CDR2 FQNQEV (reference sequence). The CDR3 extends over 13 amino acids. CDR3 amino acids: CASSPSSQNTLYF. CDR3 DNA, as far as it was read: TGTGCCAGCAGTCCTTCTAGTCAAAACACCTTGTAC.